This T cell receptor beta chain was captured in a study of cytotoxic CD8 clonotypes in ibrutinib-treated CLL. Study at large: Sequencing produced an average of around 250,000 productive templates and 94,082 productive rearrangements per sample. General study points: Clonality (at baseline) was higher than in age-matched healthy donors and tracked circulating CD8+ T-cell counts.

Produced via immunoSEQ multiplex PCR; TCRdb's table is partial and in-frame only. Of roughly 330,000 clones listed, approximately 67% are singletons. On this clone itself: Its antigen is undetermined.

The ends lost 10 bases at V and 2 bases at J; junction bases unmatched: 5. The CDR3 length is 15 residues. The germline CDR1 and CDR2 sequences are MNHNS and SASEGT. The starting material was PBMCs, obtained after 36 months of ibrutinib treatment. This TCR was recovered from a human donor with chronic lymphocytic leukemia. This chain links TRBV6-1 with TRBJ2-3; 14 nucleotides agree with TRBD2. The CDR3 region has the DNA TGTGCCACTTCGACTAGCGGGGGGGCCACAGATACGCAGTATTTT. It encodes CATSTSGGATDTQYF.